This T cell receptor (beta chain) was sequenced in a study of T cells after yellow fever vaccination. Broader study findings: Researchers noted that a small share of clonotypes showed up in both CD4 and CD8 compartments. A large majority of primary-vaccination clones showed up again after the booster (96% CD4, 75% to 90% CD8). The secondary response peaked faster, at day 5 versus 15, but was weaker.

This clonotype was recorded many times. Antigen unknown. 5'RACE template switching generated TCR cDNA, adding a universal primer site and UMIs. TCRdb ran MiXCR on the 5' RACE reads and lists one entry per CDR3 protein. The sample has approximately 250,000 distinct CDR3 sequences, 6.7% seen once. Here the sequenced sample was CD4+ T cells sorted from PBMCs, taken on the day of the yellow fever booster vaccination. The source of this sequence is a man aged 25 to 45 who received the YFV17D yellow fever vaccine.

CDR3 in DNA: TGCAGCGTTGACCGGACTAGCGGATACAATGAGCAGTTCTTC. It specifies CSVDRTSGYNEQFF. This chain joins TRBV29-1 and TRBJ2-1; 10 bases are shared with TRBD2. The CDR3 length is 14 residues. The J segment lost 4 bases and the V segment lost 3 bases, leaving 3 bases of the junction unmatched. Germline V lookup: CDR1 SQVTM, CDR2 ANQGSEA.